This T cell receptor (beta chain) is drawn from a study of shared clonotypes between healthy human individuals. Study-wide results and limits: Estimated richness was generally greater in naive than memory subsets. Genetic and exposure-history diversity was limited by the few donors.

Libraries were prepared by immunoSEQ multiplex PCR; TCRdb keeps only in-frame clonotypes and omits some of them. The sample records about 2 million clones, roughly 94% being singletons. The V gene's germline CDR1 is ENHRY and CDR2 SYGVKD. With V trimmed by 7 bases and J by 4 bases, 9 bases remained unmatched. The CDR3 loop spans 15 amino acids. As to this clone: Its antigen is as yet unknown.

This receptor was obtained from a man aged 18 to 30 in good health. The chain employs TRBV10-3 and TRBJ2-2, with TRBD1 matching 7 bases. Material: naive CD4+ T cells sorted from blood. Indicated subset: CD45RA+ positively selected. The CDR3: CAITSTGAGTGELFF. As DNA, the CDR3 is TGTGCCATCACCAGCACAGGGGCGGGCACCGGGGAGCTGTTTTTT.